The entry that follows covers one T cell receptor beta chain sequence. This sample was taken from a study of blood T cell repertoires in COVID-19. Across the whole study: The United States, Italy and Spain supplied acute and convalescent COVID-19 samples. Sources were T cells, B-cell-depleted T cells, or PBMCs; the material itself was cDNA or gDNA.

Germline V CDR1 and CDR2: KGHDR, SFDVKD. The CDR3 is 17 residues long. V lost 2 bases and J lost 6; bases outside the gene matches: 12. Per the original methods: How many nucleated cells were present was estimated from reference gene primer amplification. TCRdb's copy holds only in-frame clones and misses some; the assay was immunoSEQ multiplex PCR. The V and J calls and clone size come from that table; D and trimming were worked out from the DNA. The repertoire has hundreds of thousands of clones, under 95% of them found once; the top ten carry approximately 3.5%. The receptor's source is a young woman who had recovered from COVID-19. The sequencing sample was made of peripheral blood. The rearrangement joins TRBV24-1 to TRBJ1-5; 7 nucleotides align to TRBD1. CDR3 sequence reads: CATSDSAPGTDRQPQHF. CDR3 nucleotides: TGTGCCACCAGTGATTCCGCCCCTGGGACAGACCGTCAGCCCCAGCATTTT.